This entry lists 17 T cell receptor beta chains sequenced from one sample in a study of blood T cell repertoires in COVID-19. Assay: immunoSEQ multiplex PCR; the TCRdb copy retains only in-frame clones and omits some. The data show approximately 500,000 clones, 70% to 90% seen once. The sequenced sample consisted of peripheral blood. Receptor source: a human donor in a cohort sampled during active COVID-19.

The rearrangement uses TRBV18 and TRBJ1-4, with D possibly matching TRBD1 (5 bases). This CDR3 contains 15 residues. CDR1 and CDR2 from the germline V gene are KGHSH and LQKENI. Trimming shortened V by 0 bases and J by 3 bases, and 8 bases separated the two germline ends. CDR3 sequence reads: CASSPPGEANEKLFF. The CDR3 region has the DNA TGTGCCAGCTCACCACCGGGGGAGGCTAATGAAAAACTGTTTTTT.

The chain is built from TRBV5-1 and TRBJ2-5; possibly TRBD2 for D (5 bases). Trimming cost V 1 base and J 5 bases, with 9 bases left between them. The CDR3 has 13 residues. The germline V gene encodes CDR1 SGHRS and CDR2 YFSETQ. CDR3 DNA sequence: TGCGCCAGCAGCTTGAGCGGCAGGGAGACCCAGTACTTC. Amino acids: CASSLSGRETQYF.

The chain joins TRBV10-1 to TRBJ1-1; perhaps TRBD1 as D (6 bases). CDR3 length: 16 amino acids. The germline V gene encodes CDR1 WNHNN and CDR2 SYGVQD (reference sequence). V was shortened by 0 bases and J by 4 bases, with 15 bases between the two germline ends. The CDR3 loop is CASSESMGAPSTEAFF. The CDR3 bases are TGCGCCAGCAGTGAGTCGATGGGGGCGCCGAGCACTGAAGCTTTCTTT.

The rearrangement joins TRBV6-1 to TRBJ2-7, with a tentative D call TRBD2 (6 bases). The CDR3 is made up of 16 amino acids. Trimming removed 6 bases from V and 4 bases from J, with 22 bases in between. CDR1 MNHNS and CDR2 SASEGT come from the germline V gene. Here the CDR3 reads CASREKRAGRLYEQYF. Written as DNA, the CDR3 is TGTGCCAGCAGAGAAAAGCGGGCCGGAAGGTTGTACGAGCAGTACTTC.

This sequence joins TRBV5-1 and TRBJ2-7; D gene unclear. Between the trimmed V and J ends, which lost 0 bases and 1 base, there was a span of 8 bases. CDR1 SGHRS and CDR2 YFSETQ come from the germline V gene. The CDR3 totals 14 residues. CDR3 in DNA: TGCGCCAGCAGCTTGGGAGACGGGTCCTACGAGCAGTACTTC. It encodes CASSLGDGSYEQYF. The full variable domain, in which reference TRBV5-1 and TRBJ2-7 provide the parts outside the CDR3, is KAGVTQTPRYLIKTRGQQVTLSCSPISGHRSVSWYQQTPGQGLQFLFEYFSETQRNKGNFPGRFSGRQFSNSRSEMNVSTLELGDSALYLCASSLGDGSYEQYFGPGTRLTVT.

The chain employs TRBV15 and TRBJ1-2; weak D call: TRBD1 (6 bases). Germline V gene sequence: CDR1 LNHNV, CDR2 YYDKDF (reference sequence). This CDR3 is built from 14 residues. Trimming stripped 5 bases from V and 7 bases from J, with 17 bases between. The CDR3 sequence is CATSEGGPDGGYTF. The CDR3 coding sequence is TGTGCCACCAGCGAGGGGGGGCCGGACGGTGGCTACACCTTC.

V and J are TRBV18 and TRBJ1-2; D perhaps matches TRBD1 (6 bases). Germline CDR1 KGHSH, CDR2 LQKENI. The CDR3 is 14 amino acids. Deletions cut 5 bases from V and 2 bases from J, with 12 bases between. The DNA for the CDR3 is TGTGCCAGCTCAGACTACAGGGACAACTATGGCTACACCTTC. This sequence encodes CASSDYRDNYGYTF.

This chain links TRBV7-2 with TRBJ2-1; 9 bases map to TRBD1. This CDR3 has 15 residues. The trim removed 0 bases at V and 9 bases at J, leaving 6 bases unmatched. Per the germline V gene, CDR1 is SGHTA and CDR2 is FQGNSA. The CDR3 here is CASSLAGQGFGEQFF. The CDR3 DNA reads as TGTGCCAGCAGCTTAGCGGGACAGGGCTTCGGTGAGCAGTTCTTC.

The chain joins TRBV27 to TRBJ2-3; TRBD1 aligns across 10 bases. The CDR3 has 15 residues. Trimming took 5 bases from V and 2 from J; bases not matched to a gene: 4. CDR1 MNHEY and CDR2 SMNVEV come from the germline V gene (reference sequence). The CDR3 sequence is CASSDRGPYTDTQYF. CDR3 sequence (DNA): TGTGCCAGCAGTGACAGGGGGCCGTACACAGATACGCAGTATTTT.

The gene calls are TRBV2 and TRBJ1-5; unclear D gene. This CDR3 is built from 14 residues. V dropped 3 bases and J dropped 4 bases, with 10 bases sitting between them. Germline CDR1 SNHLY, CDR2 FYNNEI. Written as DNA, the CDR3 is TGTGCCAGCAGTGATAGTCAGAGGAATCAGCCCCAGCATTTT. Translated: CASSDSQRNQPQHF. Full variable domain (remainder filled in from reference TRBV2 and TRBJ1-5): EPEVTQTPSHQVTQMGQEVILRCVPISNHLYFYWYRQILGQKVEFLVSFYNNEISEKSEIFDDQFSVERPDGSNFTLKIRSTKLEDSAMYFCASSDSQRNQPQHFGDGTRLSIL.

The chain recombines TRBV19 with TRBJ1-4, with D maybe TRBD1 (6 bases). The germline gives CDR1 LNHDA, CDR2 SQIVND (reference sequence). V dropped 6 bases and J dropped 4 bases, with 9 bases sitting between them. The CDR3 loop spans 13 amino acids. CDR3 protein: CASSGQINEKLFF. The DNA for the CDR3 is TGTGCCAGTAGCGGACAGATTAATGAAAAACTGTTTTTT.

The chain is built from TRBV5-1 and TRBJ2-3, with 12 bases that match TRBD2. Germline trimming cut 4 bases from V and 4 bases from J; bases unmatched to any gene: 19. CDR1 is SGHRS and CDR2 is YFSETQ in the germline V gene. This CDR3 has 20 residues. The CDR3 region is CASSRTSGNIPPGDADTQYF. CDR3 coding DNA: TGCGCCAGCAGCCGGACTAGCGGGAATATTCCGCCGGGGGACGCAGATACGCAGTATTTT.

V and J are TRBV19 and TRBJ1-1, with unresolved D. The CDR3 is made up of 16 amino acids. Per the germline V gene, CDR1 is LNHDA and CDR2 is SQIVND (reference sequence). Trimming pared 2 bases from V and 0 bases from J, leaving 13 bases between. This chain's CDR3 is CASSINGWALNTEAFF. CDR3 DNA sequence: TGTGCCAGTAGTATAAATGGGTGGGCGCTGAACACTGAAGCTTTCTTT.

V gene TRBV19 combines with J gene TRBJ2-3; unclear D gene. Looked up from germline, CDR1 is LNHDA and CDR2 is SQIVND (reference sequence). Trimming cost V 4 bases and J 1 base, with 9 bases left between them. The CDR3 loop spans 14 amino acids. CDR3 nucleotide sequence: TGTGCCAGTAGTACATTAGGAGGCACAGATACGCAGTATTTT. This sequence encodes CASSTLGGTDTQYF.

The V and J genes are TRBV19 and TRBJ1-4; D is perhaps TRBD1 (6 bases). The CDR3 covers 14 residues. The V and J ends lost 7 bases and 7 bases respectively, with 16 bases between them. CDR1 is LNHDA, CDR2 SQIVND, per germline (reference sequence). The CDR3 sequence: CASTEGTGTEKLFF. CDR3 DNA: TGTGCCAGTACCGAGGGTACAGGGACTGAAAAACTGTTTTTT. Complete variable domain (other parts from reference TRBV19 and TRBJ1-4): DGGITQSPKYLFRKEGQNVTLSCEQNLNHDAMYWYRQDPGQGLRLIYYSQIVNDFQKGDIAEGYSVSREKKESFPLTVTSAQKNPTAFYLCASTEGTGTEKLFFGSGTQLSVL.

CDR3 region: CASGLITTNYGYTF. CDR3 DNA: TGTGCTAGTGGTTTGATCACCACAAACTATGGCTACACCTTC. The rearrangement uses TRBV12-5 and TRBJ1-2; D uncertain. V was clipped by 2 bases and J by 2 bases, with 9 bases between them. The CDR3 sequence is 14 residues long. Germline V gives CDR1 LGHNT, CDR2 FRNRAP.

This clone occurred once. CDR3 coding DNA: TGTGCCAGTAGTAGACAGCAAATAAATGTCAATGAGCAGTTCTTC. It translates to CASSRQQINVNEQFF. V is TRBV19 and J is TRBJ2-1, with D maybe TRBD1 (5 bases). This CDR3 comprises 15 residues. V lost 4 bases to trimming and J lost 6 bases, with 16 bases between them. Germline V gives CDR1 LNHDA, CDR2 SQIVND (reference sequence).